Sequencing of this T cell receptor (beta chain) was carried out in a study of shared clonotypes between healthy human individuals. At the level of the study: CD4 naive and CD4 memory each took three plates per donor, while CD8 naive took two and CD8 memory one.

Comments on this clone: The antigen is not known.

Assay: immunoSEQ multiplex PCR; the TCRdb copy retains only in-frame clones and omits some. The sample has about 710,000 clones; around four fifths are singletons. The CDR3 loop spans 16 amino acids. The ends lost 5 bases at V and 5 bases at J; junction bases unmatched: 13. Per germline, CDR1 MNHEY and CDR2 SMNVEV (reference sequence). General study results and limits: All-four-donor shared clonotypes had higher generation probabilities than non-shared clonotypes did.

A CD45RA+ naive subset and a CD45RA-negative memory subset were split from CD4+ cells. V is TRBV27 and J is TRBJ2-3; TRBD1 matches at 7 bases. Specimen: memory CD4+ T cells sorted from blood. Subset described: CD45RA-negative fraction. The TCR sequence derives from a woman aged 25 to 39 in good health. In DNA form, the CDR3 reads TGTGCCAGCAGTCCACACCGACAGGGCCTCAGAGATACGCAGTATTTT. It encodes CASSPHRQGLRDTQYF.